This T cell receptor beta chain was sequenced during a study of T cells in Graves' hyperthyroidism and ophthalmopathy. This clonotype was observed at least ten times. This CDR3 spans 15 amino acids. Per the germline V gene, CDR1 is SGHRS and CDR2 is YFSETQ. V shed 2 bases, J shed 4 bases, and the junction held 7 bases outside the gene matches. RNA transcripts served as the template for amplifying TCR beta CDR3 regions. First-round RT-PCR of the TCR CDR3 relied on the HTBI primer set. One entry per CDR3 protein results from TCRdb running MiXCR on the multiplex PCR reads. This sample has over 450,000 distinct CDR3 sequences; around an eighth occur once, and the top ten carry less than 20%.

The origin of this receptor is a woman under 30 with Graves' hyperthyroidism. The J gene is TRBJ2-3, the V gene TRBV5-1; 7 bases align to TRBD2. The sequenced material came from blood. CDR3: CASSFGGRRPDTQYF. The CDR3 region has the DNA TGCGCCAGCAGCTTTGGCGGGAGAAGGCCAGATACGCAGTATTTT.